A selection of T cell receptor beta chains follows, all from one sample in a study of T cell responses to AZD1222 COVID-19 vaccine. Only in-frame clones appear in the TCRdb table, and some are missing; sequencing was by immunoSEQ multiplex PCR. Of about 150,000 clones listed, 88% were seen once; the top ten hold 3% to 3.5%. The source was peripheral blood, collected on day 0 of AZD1222 vaccination. The source is an adult in good health. Both conserved end residues are part of each CDR3. Fields, in order: D gene, J gene, clone size, V gene, CDR3 protein, CDR3 DNA. D genes are given only for firm matches. Not all rows give a size; the values are once, few, many and, for expanded clones, a class.

D: NA; J: TRBJ1-1; size: NA; V: TRBV5-1; CDR3: CASSLQGAQNTEAFF; DNA: TGCGCCAGCAGCTTGCAGGGCGCCCAGAACACTGAAGCTTTCTTT
D: NA; J: TRBJ1-1; size: NA; V: TRBV2; CDR3: CASSYDSLNTEAFF; DNA: TGTGCCAGCAGTTACGACAGTTTGAACACTGAAGCTTTCTTT
D: NA; J: TRBJ2-1; size: NA; V: TRBV6-5; CDR3: CLWVGNEQFF; DNA: TGTCTATGGGTGGGCAATGAGCAGTTCTTC
D: TRBD1; J: TRBJ1-6; size: NA; V: TRBV2; CDR3: CASRFGQGDNSPLHF; DNA: TGTGCCAGCCGGTTCGGACAGGGGGATAATTCACCCCTCCACTTT
D: NA; J: TRBJ1-2; size: NA; V: TRBV9; CDR3: CASSTTISTGTGYTF; DNA: TGTGCCAGCAGCACGACCATAAGCACTGGGACGGGCTACACCTTC
D: NA; J: TRBJ2-7; size: NA; V: TRBV7-2; CDR3: CASSLGGPTYEQYF; DNA: TGTGCCAGCAGCTTAGGGGGCCCTACCTACGAGCAGTACTTC
D: NA; J: TRBJ1-2; size: NA; V: TRBV12-5; CDR3: CASGFGENYGYTF; DNA: TGTGCTAGTGGTTTCGGGGAGAACTATGGCTACACCTTC
D: NA; J: TRBJ2-2; size: NA; V: TRBV7-2; CDR3: CASSPLSQGTGELFF; DNA: TGTGCCAGCAGCCCATTATCCCAAGGGACCGGGGAGCTGTTTTTT
D: NA; J: TRBJ2-7; size: NA; V: TRBV7-7; CDR3: CASSAQPGYEQYF; DNA: TGTGCTAGCAGCGCCCAGCCAGGGTACGAGCAGTACTTC
D: NA; J: TRBJ2-7; size: NA; V: TRBV28; CDR3: CASSLWFAGRTYEQYF; DNA: TGTGCCAGCAGTTTATGGTTTGCAGGACGTACCTACGAGCAGTACTTC
D: NA; J: TRBJ2-2; size: NA; V: TRBV10-3; CDR3: CAISEDLTGELFF; DNA: TGTGCCATCAGTGAGGACCTCACCGGGGAGCTGTTTTTT
D: TRBD1; J: TRBJ2-7; size: NA; V: TRBV19; CDR3: CATTGATYEQYF; DNA: TGTGCCACGACAGGGGCGACCTACGAGCAGTACTTC
D: TRBD1; J: TRBJ1-5; size: few; V: TRBV19; CDR3: CAGGQGGSNQPQHF; DNA: TGTGCCGGAGGACAGGGGGGCAGCAATCAGCCCCAGCATTTT
D: TRBD2; J: TRBJ2-2; size: once; V: TRBV3-1/TRBV3-2; CDR3: CASSSTSGGSGELFF; DNA: TGTGCCAGCAGCTCCACTAGCGGGGGGTCCGGGGAGCTGTTTTTT
D: TRBD2; J: TRBJ2-7; size: NA; V: TRBV6-1; CDR3: CASSEAGSGGAYF; DNA: TGTGCCAGCAGTGAAGCGGGTAGCGGGGGCGCTTACTTC
D: NA; J: TRBJ2-3; size: NA; V: TRBV20-1; CDR3: CSASGGGPQAQYF; DNA: TGCAGTGCTAGTGGGGGTGGGCCGCAGGCGCAGTATTTT
D: TRBD1; J: TRBJ2-7; size: NA; V: TRBV18; CDR3: CASSPGTGGKNEQYF; DNA: TGTGCCAGCTCACCAGGGACAGGGGGCAAGAACGAGCAGTACTTC
D: NA; J: TRBJ2-5; size: NA; V: TRBV7-2; CDR3: CASSPQGGAAETQYF; DNA: TGTGCCAGCAGCCCACAAGGGGGGGCGGCGGAGACCCAGTACTTC
D: NA; J: TRBJ1-2; size: NA; V: TRBV28; CDR3: CASSPHPGDYGYTF; DNA: TGTGCCAGCAGTCCTCACCCGGGGGACTATGGCTACACCTTC
D: TRBD1; J: TRBJ1-1; size: NA; V: TRBV29-1; CDR3: CSGGTVGLAFF; DNA: TGCAGCGGAGGGACAGTCGGGTTGGCTTTCTTT
D: TRBD1; J: TRBJ2-1; size: NA; V: TRBV11-3; CDR3: CASSRDRVNEQFF; DNA: TGTGCCAGCAGCAGGGACAGGGTAAATGAGCAGTTCTTC
D: NA; J: TRBJ2-1; size: once; V: TRBV7-9; CDR3: CASSLRQRRSYNEQFF; DNA: TGTGCCAGCAGCTTAAGGCAGAGGAGGTCCTACAATGAGCAGTTCTTC